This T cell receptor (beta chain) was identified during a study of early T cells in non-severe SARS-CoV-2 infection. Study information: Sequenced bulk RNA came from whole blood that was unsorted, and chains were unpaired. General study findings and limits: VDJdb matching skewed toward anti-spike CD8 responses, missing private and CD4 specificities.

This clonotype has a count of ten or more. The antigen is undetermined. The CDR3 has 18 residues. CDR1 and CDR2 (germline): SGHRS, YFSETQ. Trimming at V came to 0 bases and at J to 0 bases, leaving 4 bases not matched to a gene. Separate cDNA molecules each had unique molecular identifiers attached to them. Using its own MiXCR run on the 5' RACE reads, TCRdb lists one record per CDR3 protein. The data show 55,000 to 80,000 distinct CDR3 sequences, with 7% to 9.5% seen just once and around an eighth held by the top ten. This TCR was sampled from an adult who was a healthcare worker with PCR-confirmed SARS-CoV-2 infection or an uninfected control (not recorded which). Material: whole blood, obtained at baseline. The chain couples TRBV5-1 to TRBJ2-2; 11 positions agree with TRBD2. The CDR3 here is CASSLEGSGRANTGELFF. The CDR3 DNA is TGCGCCAGCAGCTTGGAAGGTAGCGGGAGGGCGAACACCGGGGAGCTGTTTTTT.